The rows below give T cell receptor beta chains drawn from one sample of a study of cytomegalovirus exposure and HLA in healthy donors. Some clones are missing from TCRdb's copy, which holds only in-frame ones; the method was immunoSEQ multiplex PCR. The sample gives approximately 190,000 clones, approximately 81% of which show up once; around 4% is in the top ten. Sequencing was done on a sample of PBMCs. The receptor source for this set is a man aged 50-59 years in good health and CMV-seronegative. Both conserved end residues are part of each CDR3. Each record gives: J gene, clone size, D gene, V gene, CDR3 DNA, CDR3 protein. D genes are given only for firm matches. Clone size appears in some rows only: once, few, many, or a class for an expanded clone.

TRBJ2-5	.	.	TRBV6-1	TGTGCCAGCAGTGAATGGGGGGACCAAGAGACCCAGTACTTC	CASSEWGDQETQYF
TRBJ2-7	.	TRBD1	TRBV5-6	TGTGCCAGCAGCCCGGGGGGACAGGGGAGGTACGAGCAGTACTTC	CASSPGGQGRYEQYF
TRBJ2-2	few	TRBD1	TRBV6-5	TGTGCCAGCAGAGCTACTCCAGGGGGCCCCGGGGAGCTGTTTTTT	CASRATPGGPGELFF
TRBJ2-5	.	.	TRBV5-8	TGTGCCAGCAGCTTGGCCAAGCCCGAGACGGGAGAGACCCAGTACTTC	CASSLAKPETGETQYF
TRBJ1-6	.	.	TRBV6-5	TGTGCCAGCAGGAAATCGGCGGGCAATGGGCCCCTCCACTTT	CASRKSAGNGPLHF
TRBJ1-2	.	.	TRBV12-5	TGTGCTAGTGGCCCCGGACAACTATATGGCTACACCTTC	CASGPGQLYGYTF
TRBJ2-2	.	.	TRBV7-8	TGTGCCAGCAGACCACTGAGCGGCCGGGTTGGCACCGGGGAGCTGTTTTTT	CASRPLSGRVGTGELFF
TRBJ2-1	.	TRBD1	TRBV6-5	TGTGCCAGCACCAACAGGGGTTATGAGCAGTTCTTC	CASTNRGYEQFF
TRBJ2-5	.	.	TRBV11-3	TGTGCCAGCAGCCCCGGCGGAGCCCTAGGTGAAGAGACCCAGTACTTC	CASSPGGALGEETQYF
TRBJ1-2	.	TRBD1	TRBV7-2	TGTGCCAGCAGCTTAGGGGGGGACAGGGATGGCTACACCTTC	CASSLGGDRDGYTF
TRBJ2-2	.	.	TRBV7-8	TGTGCCAGCAGCCTCACCGGGGAGCTGTTTTTT	CASSLTGELFF
TRBJ1-6	.	TRBD1	TRBV15	TGTGCCACCAGCTGGGACAGGGGGCCTTCACCCCTCCACTTT	CATSWDRGPSPLHF
TRBJ1-3	.	.	TRBV7-9	TGTGCCAGCAGCCTAGGAAACACCATATATTTT	CASSLGNTIYF
TRBJ2-7	.	TRBD1	TRBV19	TGTGCCAGTAGTATCTCGGGGACAGGGCGATCCTACGAGCAGTACTTC	CASSISGTGRSYEQYF
TRBJ1-5	once	.	TRBV2	TGTGCCAGCAGTGCAGAACAGAAGAGCAATCAGCCCCAGCATTTT	CASSAEQKSNQPQHF
TRBJ2-1	.	.	TRBV18	TGTGCCAGCTCACCAATGGGGGCAAGTTACAATGAGCAGTTCTTC	CASSPMGASYNEQFF
TRBJ2-1	.	TRBD2	TRBV7-2	TGTGCCAGCAGCCAAGCAGCGGGGGGGCGTTCAAATGAGCAGTTCTTC	CASSQAAGGRSNEQFF